These 31 T cell receptor beta chains share one sample of origin, sequenced in a study of T cells in localized non-small cell lung cancer. Sequencing was performed with immunoSEQ multiplex PCR; in TCRdb, only in-frame clones are kept and a portion is missing. The table has around 83,000 clones, 80% seen once; the top ten hold 15% to 20%. The sample was PBMCs, taken before any cancer treatment. These receptors were collected from a man aged 35 to 69 with stage II squamous cell lung carcinoma.

The V call is TRBV10-3, the J call TRBJ2-1, with 16 bases that match TRBD2. The J segment lost 10 bases and the V segment lost 5 bases, leaving 5 bases of the junction unmatched. The germline CDR1 and CDR2 sequences are ENHRY and SYGVKD. The CDR3 sequence is 15 residues long. CDR3 nucleotide sequence: TGTGCCATCAGTCAGGGGACTAGCGGGAGGGACGAGCAGTTCTTC. This translates into CAISQGTSGRDEQFF.

The V call is TRBV4-1, the J call TRBJ2-5; 10 nucleotides match TRBD1. Germline loops: CDR1 MGHRA, CDR2 YSYEKL. CDR3 size: 15 residues. The J segment lost 7 bases and the V segment lost 5 bases, leaving 10 bases of the junction unmatched. CDR3 region: CASSSPGTGVWTQYF. In DNA form, the CDR3 reads TGCGCCAGCAGCTCTCCCGGGACAGGGGTATGGACCCAGTACTTC.

The chain links TRBV7-9 to TRBJ2-5, with TRBD2 identical over 7 bases. This CDR3 has 12 amino acids. V shed 8 bases, J shed 6 bases, and the junction held 6 bases outside the gene matches. Germline values: CDR1 SEHNR, CDR2 FQNEAQ (reference sequence). CDR3 sequence (DNA): TGTGCCAGCGGGAGGGATGGGAAGACCCAGTACTTC. Amino acid sequence: CASGRDGKTQYF. Using reference TRBV7-9 and TRBJ2-5 for the parts outside the CDR3, the full variable domain is DTGVSQNPRHKITKRGQNVTFRCDPISEHNRLYWYRQTLGQGPEFLTYFQNEAQLEKSRLLSDRFSAERPKGSFSTLEIQRTEQGDSAMYLCASGRDGKTQYFGPGTRLLVL.

V usage is TRBV6-5 and J usage is TRBJ1-1, with 7 bases fitting TRBD1. Trimming removed 8 bases from V and 1 base from J; junction bases left unmatched: 4. This CDR3 spans 13 amino acids. Germline CDR1 and CDR2: MNHEY and SVGAGI. CDR3 coding DNA: TGTGCCAGCGGGCGACAGGGGAACACTGAAGCTTTCTTT. It specifies CASGRQGNTEAFF.

This clone showed up just once. J is TRBJ2-1 and V is TRBV29-1; D gene ambiguous. The CDR3 has 11 residues. Trimming removed 7 bases at V and 7 bases at J, with 11 bases between. Per germline, CDR1 SQVTM and CDR2 ANQGSEA. The CDR3 sequence is CSADRANEQFF. The CDR3 DNA reads TGCAGCGCGGACCGCGCGAATGAGCAGTTCTTC.

The chain is built from TRBV6-5 and TRBJ1-4; 7 nucleotides line up with TRBD1. V was pared by 7 bases and J by 10 bases, with 12 bases of the junction left unmatched. The CDR3 is 14 residues long. Germline assignment: CDR1 MNHEY and CDR2 SVGAGI. In nucleotides, the CDR3 is TGTGCCAGCATCGATAGACAGGGCGTTGGAAAACTGTTTTTT. It encodes CASIDRQGVGKLFF.

The DNA of the CDR3 is TGTGCCAGCAGCTTGGGACAGGGGGCCTACGAGCAGTACTTC. Its translation is CASSLGQGAYEQYF. The chain links TRBV7-2 to TRBJ2-7; 11 nucleotides align to TRBD1. CDR1 is SGHTA, CDR2 FQGNSA, per germline. V shed 3 bases, J shed 2 bases, and the junction held 0 bases outside the gene matches. The CDR3 has 14 amino acids.

The V call is TRBV6-6, the J call TRBJ1-6; no firm D call. This CDR3 comprises 11 residues. The V and J ends lost 6 bases and 6 bases respectively, with 3 bases between them. Germline V gives CDR1 MNHNY, CDR2 SVGAGI (reference sequence). The CDR3 DNA is TGTGCCAGCAGGCTTAATTCACCCCTCCACTTT. Translated, it gives CASRLNSPLHF.

J is TRBJ2-2 and V is TRBV6-6; D is undetermined. Trimming shortened V by 6 bases and J by 1 base, and 15 bases separated the two germline ends. The CDR3 totals 16 residues. Germline-derived CDR1 and CDR2 are MNHNY and SVGAGI (reference sequence). CDR3 sequence reads: CASSLHESLNTGELFF. The CDR3 DNA is TGTGCCAGCAGCCTACACGAAAGCCTGAACACCGGGGAGCTGTTTTTT.

This chain uses TRBV7-9 with TRBJ1-3; 10 nucleotides align to TRBD1. CDR3 length equals 14 residues. Trimming removed 6 bases from V and 8 bases from J; junction bases left unmatched: 7. Germline CDR1 reads SEHNR; CDR2 reads FQNEAQ (reference sequence). The CDR3 bases are TGTGCCAGCAGTTCCGGGACAGGGGTATACACCATATATTTT. Its protein is CASSSGTGVYTIYF. Combining the CDR3 with reference TRBV7-9 and TRBJ1-3 gives the whole variable domain DTGVSQNPRHKITKRGQNVTFRCDPISEHNRLYWYRQTLGQGPEFLTYFQNEAQLEKSRLLSDRFSAERPKGSFSTLEIQRTEQGDSAMYLCASSSGTGVYTIYFGEGSWLTVV.

A remark on this clone: Relative to the germline gene, one junction end is altered; a read error may explain this. The same CDR3 arises from other DNA sequences in this sample as well. The chain combines TRBV6-1 with TRBJ1-6, with unresolved D. The length of the CDR3 is 13 residues. Germline CDR1 reads MNHNS; CDR2 reads SASEGT. The CDR3 region has the DNA TGTGCCAGCAGTGACACCTATAATTCACCCCTCCATTTT. Translated, it gives CASSDTYNSPLHF.

This chain connects TRBV7-2 to TRBJ1-5, with TRBD1 identical over 9 bases. J gave up 5 bases and V 5 bases, and 7 bases lay outside the gene matches. The CDR3 has 15 residues. Per germline, CDR1 SGHTA and CDR2 FQGNSA. CDR3 residues: CASSKRTGADQPQHF. Written as DNA, the CDR3 is TGTGCCAGCAGCAAACGGACAGGGGCAGATCAGCCCCAGCATTTT.

The rearrangement joins TRBV7-9 to TRBJ1-4; D gene ambiguous. Trimming removed 3 bases from V and 9 bases from J, with 8 bases in between. This CDR3 is built from 12 residues. Looked up from germline, CDR1 is SEHNR and CDR2 is FQNEAQ (reference sequence). The CDR3 DNA reads as TGTGCCAGCAGCTTCGAGACGAAAAAACTGTTTTTT. This encodes CASSFETKKLFF.

The chain carries TRBV5-1 and TRBJ1-6; 7 nucleotides align to TRBD1. After removal of 2 bases from V and 6 bases from J, the junction contained 8 bases not matched to a gene. CDR1 and CDR2 (germline): SGHRS, YFSETQ. The CDR3 loop spans 16 amino acids. The CDR3 region is CASSFHGQAVNSPLHF. The CDR3 DNA reads as TGCGCCAGCAGCTTCCACGGACAGGCTGTTAATTCACCCCTCCACTTT.

The chain links TRBV4-3 to TRBJ1-3, with unresolved D. Deletions cut 3 bases from V and 1 base from J, with 13 bases between. CDR1 is LGHNA, CDR2 YSLEER, per germline. CDR3 length: 16 residues. CDR3 sequence: CASSHQWGESGNTIYF. CDR3 coding DNA: TGCGCCAGCAGCCACCAGTGGGGAGAGTCTGGAAACACCATATATTTT.

The J gene is TRBJ2-2, the V gene TRBV5-1; 8 nucleotides align to TRBD1. The V gene end was trimmed by 4 bases and the J gene end by 4 bases; junction bases not matched to a gene: 6. Per germline, CDR1 SGHRS and CDR2 YFSETQ. The CDR3 has 15 amino acids. The CDR3 sequence is CASSPQGAGTGELFF. The CDR3 coding sequence is TGCGCCAGCAGCCCCCAGGGGGCGGGCACCGGGGAGCTGTTTTTT. Full variable domain (remainder filled in from reference TRBV5-1 and TRBJ2-2): KAGVTQTPRYLIKTRGQQVTLSCSPISGHRSVSWYQQTPGQGLQFLFEYFSETQRNKGNFPGRFSGRQFSNSRSEMNVSTLELGDSALYLCASSPQGAGTGELFFGEGSRLTVL.

This clone has ten or more counts. This chain connects TRBV28 to TRBJ2-5; unclear D gene. Germline V lookup: CDR1 MDHEN, CDR2 SYDVKM. The CDR3 totals 14 residues. V gave up 6 bases and J gave up 4 bases, with 15 bases separating them. CDR3 protein: CASSPSWGPETQYF. CDR3 DNA: TGTGCCAGCAGCCCTTCTTGGGGTCCAGAGACCCAGTACTTC.

This rearrangement joins TRBV2 to TRBJ2-3; no firm D call. The V gene lost 1 base and the J gene lost 6 bases, with 14 bases spanning the gap. Germline V gives CDR1 SNHLY, CDR2 FYNNEI. CDR3 size: 15 residues. The CDR3 reads CASSEDSWGSDTQYF. CDR3 bases: TGTGCCAGCAGTGAAGACAGTTGGGGATCTGATACGCAGTATTTT.

The CDR3 DNA sequence: TGTGCCAGTAGTATTTGGGGTATGCGGAGTTATGGCTACACCTTC. Translating it yields CASSIWGMRSYGYTF. V gene TRBV19 combines with J gene TRBJ1-2; D gene uncertain. Deletions cut 3 bases from V and 5 bases from J, with 16 bases between. Per the germline V gene, CDR1 is LNHDA and CDR2 is SQIVND (reference sequence). This CDR3 has 15 amino acids. Supplemented by reference TRBV19 and TRBJ1-2, the full variable domain reads DGGITQSPKYLFRKEGQNVTLSCEQNLNHDAMYWYRQDPGQGLRLIYYSQIVNDFQKGDIAEGYSVSREKKESFPLTVTSAQKNPTAFYLCASSIWGMRSYGYTFGSGTRLTVV.

V gene TRBV9 combines with J gene TRBJ1-3; 8 bases map to TRBD1. The CDR3 length is 16 residues. The germline V gene encodes CDR1 SGDLS and CDR2 YYNGEE. J gave up 2 bases and V 4 bases, and 8 bases lay outside the gene matches. The CDR3 region is CASSPQGQGAGNTIYF. As DNA, the CDR3 is TGTGCCAGCAGCCCCCAAGGACAGGGTGCTGGAAACACCATATATTTT.

This clone has just a few counts. CDR3 sequence reads: CASSSMTGTYEQYF. Here the CDR3 DNA reads TGCGCCAGCAGCTCGATGACAGGGACCTACGAGCAGTACTTC. The chain employs TRBV5-1 and TRBJ2-7; 7 positions match TRBD1. V was pared by 3 bases and J by 2 bases, with 5 bases of the junction left unmatched. Per the germline V gene, CDR1 is SGHRS and CDR2 is YFSETQ. The CDR3 totals 14 residues.

This rearrangement joins TRBV13 to TRBJ2-7; 11 bases agree with TRBD2. Germline CDR1 reads PRHDT; CDR2 reads FYEKMQ (reference sequence). The CDR3 contains 15 residues. After removal of 4 bases from V and 3 bases from J, the junction contained 5 bases not matched to a gene. CDR3 loop: CASSSQTSGSYEQYF. In nucleotides, the CDR3 is TGTGCCAGCAGCTCCCAAACTAGCGGGAGCTACGAGCAGTACTTC.

To note about this clone: Other DNA sequences within the sample encode an identical CDR3. V and J are TRBV6-5 and TRBJ2-5, with a possible D match to TRBD2 (5 bases). The ends were cut back, 0 bases at V and 6 bases at J, with 8 bases in the middle. Germline CDR1 and CDR2: MNHEY and SVGAGI. This CDR3 comprises 13 residues. The CDR3 sequence is CASSYSHGKTQYF. The DNA of the CDR3 is TGTGCCAGCAGTTACTCGCACGGGAAGACCCAGTACTTC.

This clone was seen a few times. The rearrangement uses TRBV18 and TRBJ1-1, with unresolved D. Per the germline V gene, CDR1 is KGHSH and CDR2 is LQKENI. With 2 bases removed from V and 3 bases from J, the gap between germline ends came to 10 bases. The CDR3 is 14 residues long. CDR3 in amino acids: CASSPNAADTEAFF. As DNA, the CDR3 is TGTGCCAGCTCACCAAACGCCGCGGACACTGAAGCTTTCTTT.

This clone was detected only once. CDR3 protein: CASSRVGINGGELFF. The CDR3 DNA follows: TGTGCCAGCAGCCGGGTGGGGATTAACGGCGGGGAGCTGTTTTTT. This chain joins TRBV11-3 and TRBJ2-2, with D hard to call. CDR3 length: 15 amino acids. Trimming removed 5 bases at V and 7 bases at J, with 17 bases between. Germline V CDR1 and CDR2: SGHNT, YENEEA.

The DNA for the CDR3 is TGTGCCAGCAGCTTCTGGTCTTACCGTCAGTATTTT. Its translation is CASSFWSYRQYF. This chain connects TRBV7-2 to TRBJ2-3; D unclear. Germline CDR1 reads SGHTA; CDR2 reads FQGNSA. Trimming took off 3 bases at V and 12 bases at J, with 13 bases between the two ends. The length of the CDR3 is 12 residues. Full variable domain (missing parts from reference TRBV7-2 and TRBJ2-3): GAGVSQSPSNKVTEKGKDVELRCDPISGHTALYWYRQSLGQGLEFLIYFQGNSAPDKSGLPSDRFSAERTGGSVSTLTIQRTQQEDSAVYLCASSFWSYRQYFGPGTRLTVL.

The J gene is TRBJ2-1, the V gene TRBV29-1; no clear D. This CDR3 spans 11 amino acids. Per germline, CDR1 SQVTM and CDR2 ANQGSEA. Trimming stripped 7 bases from V and 7 bases from J, with 11 bases between. The CDR3 reads CSAMGSNEQFF. Written as DNA, the CDR3 is TGCAGCGCCATGGGTTCTAATGAGCAGTTCTTC.

The sample holds one count of this clone. V is TRBV5-1 and J is TRBJ2-3; D could derive from TRBD1 or TRBD2 (6 bases each). With 3 bases removed from V and 4 bases from J, the gap between germline ends came to 18 bases. Germline CDR1 is SGHRS and CDR2 is YFSETQ. The CDR3 totals 16 residues. The CDR3 nucleotides read TGCGCCAGCAGCTACTCGGGGGCAGGGAGTGCAGATACGCAGTATTTT. Residues: CASSYSGAGSADTQYF.

V usage is TRBV7-9 and J usage is TRBJ2-5; perhaps TRBD2 as D (5 bases). The CDR3 runs 14 residues. The germline V gene encodes CDR1 SEHNR and CDR2 FQNEAQ (reference sequence). Trimming removed 2 bases from V and 2 bases from J, with 9 bases in between. This CDR3 reads CASSLTSGQETQYF. The DNA for the CDR3 is TGTGCCAGCAGCTTAACATCGGGGCAAGAGACCCAGTACTTC.

This clone turned up a few times. V usage is TRBV30 and J usage is TRBJ1-6, with a tentative D call TRBD1 (5 bases). The CDR3 length is 15 residues. The germline V gene has CDR1 GTSNPN and CDR2 SVGIG (reference sequence). V was cut by 4 bases and J by 5 bases, with 15 bases left in between. The CDR3 nucleotides are TGTGCCTGGAACAGACCCGGGACCGATAATTCACCCCTCCACTTT. Translated: CAWNRPGTDNSPLHF. Based on the CDR3 plus reference TRBV30 and TRBJ1-6, the full variable domain is SQTIHQWPATLVQPVGSPLSLECTVEGTSNPNLYWYRQAAGRGLQLLFYSVGIGQISSEVPQNLSASRPQDRQFILSSKKLLLSDSGFYLCAWNRPGTDNSPLHFGNGTRLTVT.

Remarks on this clone: Other DNA sequences in the sample encode the same CDR3. Here the CDR3 DNA reads TGCGCCAGCAGCTTGACTAGCGGAGAGGGAGAGACCCAGTACTTC. Translating gives CASSLTSGEGETQYF. This chain connects TRBV5-1 to TRBJ2-5; 8 bases are shared with TRBD2. The CDR3 covers 15 residues. CDR1 SGHRS and CDR2 YFSETQ come from the germline V gene. The junction had 6 bases not matched to a gene; V was cut back by 1 base and J by 4 bases.